The next 26 T cell receptor beta chains were all read from a single sample in a study of OX40 agonist ivuxolimab in advanced cancers. Assay: immunoSEQ multiplex PCR; the TCRdb copy retains only in-frame clones and omits some. This sample yields 50,000 to 60,000 clones, of which over 65% are seen a single time; approximately 1.5% belongs to the top ten. The starting material was CD4+ or CD8+ T cells sorted from blood, obtained in a trial of the OX40 agonist ivuxolimab. All receptors come from an adult with an advanced solid tumor such as melanoma, head and neck, liver or kidney cancer.

This clone was counted a few times. The rearrangement links TRBV18 to TRBJ1-3; D perhaps matches TRBD1 (6 bases). The CDR3 covers 16 residues. CDR1 KGHSH and CDR2 LQKENI come from the germline V gene. Trimming cost V 3 bases and J 0 bases, with 12 bases left between them. The CDR3 region has the DNA TGTGCCAGCTCACCTTCAGGGGCCCACTCTGGAAACACCATATATTTT. Translation gives CASSPSGAHSGNTIYF.

The chain links TRBV7-2 to TRBJ2-1, with D hard to call. Germline V gene lookup returns CDR1 SGHTA and CDR2 FQGNSA. V dropped 3 bases and J dropped 1 base, with 4 bases sitting between them. This CDR3 has 13 amino acids. The CDR3: CASSFFSYNEQFF. CDR3 in DNA: TGTGCCAGCAGCTTCTTTTCCTACAATGAGCAGTTCTTC.

V gene TRBV9 combines with J gene TRBJ1-2; weak D call: TRBD1 (5 bases). The length of the CDR3 is 14 residues. The V end lost 4 bases, the J end lost 4 bases, and 14 bases lay between the germline ends. Germline V CDR1 and CDR2: SGDLS, YYNGEE. The CDR3 is CASSPSGDGYGYTF. The CDR3 DNA reads TGTGCCAGCAGCCCTTCGGGGGACGGCTATGGCTACACCTTC.

The CDR3 spells CASSRTYYTDTQYF. The DNA of the CDR3 is TGTGCCAGCTCAAGGACATACTACACAGATACGCAGTATTTT. The rearrangement uses TRBV2 and TRBJ2-3; D possibly corresponds to TRBD1 (5 bases). Trimming took off 8 bases at V and 2 bases at J, with 14 bases between the two ends. Germline values: CDR1 SNHLY, CDR2 FYNNEI. CDR3 length: 14 residues.

V gene TRBV6-1 combines with J gene TRBJ2-7, with a possible D match to TRBD2 (5 bases). The CDR3 covers 9 residues. Germline CDR1 MNHNS, CDR2 SASEGT. V shed 8 bases and J shed 10 bases, with 9 bases lying between them. The CDR3 is CASGRTQYF. The CDR3 coding sequence is TGTGCCAGCGGACGGACTCAGTACTTC.

This chain joins TRBV30 and TRBJ1-6; 7 bases align to TRBD1. CDR3 length: 15 amino acids. The ends lost 6 bases at V and 5 bases at J; junction bases unmatched: 10. Looked up from germline, CDR1 is GTSNPN and CDR2 is SVGIG (reference sequence). The CDR3 DNA reads as TGTGCCTGCCAGAGGGGGCAGAATAATAATTCACCCCTCCACTTT. It yields the protein CACQRGQNNNSPLHF.

The CDR3 bases are TGCGCCAGCAGCTCGTCCGGGACCTATGGCTACACCTTC. Encoded protein: CASSSSGTYGYTF. V is TRBV5-1 and J is TRBJ1-2; possibly TRBD1 for D (5 bases). Trimming took off 3 bases at V and 4 bases at J, with 10 bases between the two ends. Germline assignment: CDR1 SGHRS and CDR2 YFSETQ. The CDR3 is 13 amino acids.

The chain joins TRBV6-5 to TRBJ1-1; D possibly corresponds to TRBD1 (5 bases). From germline, CDR1 is MNHEY and CDR2 SVGAGI. Trimming removed 5 bases at V and 11 bases at J, with 15 bases between. The CDR3 is 12 amino acids. The DNA for the CDR3 is TGTGCCAGCAGTACCCCTCGGGGGATCGCTTTCTTT. The encoded protein is CASSTPRGIAFF.

The V and J genes are TRBV15 and TRBJ2-7; D gene unclear. Germline CDR1 LNHNV, CDR2 YYDKDF (reference sequence). V lost 3 bases and J 2 bases, leaving 17 bases between the germline ends. The CDR3 is 16 amino acids. CDR3 bases: TGTGCCACCAGCAGGGATAGAGGCGGATTGCCCTACGAGCAGTACTTC. It codes for CATSRDRGGLPYEQYF.

This clone has only one observation. Mismatch with germline at one junction end may stem from a read error. The CDR3 DNA follows: TGTGCTAGCAGCCCCACAGGGCTCCAAGAGACCCAGTACTTC. This translates into CASSPTGLQETQYF. The rearrangement links TRBV7-7 to TRBJ2-5; D is possibly TRBD1 (6 bases). The V gene's germline CDR1 is SSHAT and CDR2 FNYEAQ (reference sequence). The CDR3 runs 14 residues.

Here the CDR3 DNA reads TGTGCCAGCAGTTACTCGGAAGTTTGGAACACTGAAGCTTTCTTT. Translated, it gives CASSYSEVWNTEAFF. The rearrangement joins TRBV6-5 to TRBJ1-1; D is undetermined. V shed 0 bases and J shed 1 base, with 9 bases lying between them. Germline CDR1 and CDR2: MNHEY and SVGAGI. The CDR3 runs to 15 residues.

J is TRBJ2-5 and V is TRBV18; 11 nucleotides match TRBD2. The J segment lost 1 base and the V segment lost 8 bases, leaving 6 bases of the junction unmatched. The CDR3 length is 15 residues. Germline CDR1 and CDR2: KGHSH and LQKENI. The DNA of the CDR3 is TGTGCCAGCCGTTTAGCGGGAGGGAGCCAAGAGACCCAGTACTTC. This translates into CASRLAGGSQETQYF.

The chain recombines TRBV7-6 with TRBJ1-6; no reliable D call. The CDR3 length is 15 residues. Trimming left V 5 bases short and J 2 bases short, with 10 bases between. The germline V gene encodes CDR1 SGHVS and CDR2 FNYEAQ. Written as DNA, the CDR3 is TGTGCCAGCAGCCCGCAGAACACCTATAATTCACCCCTCCACTTT. It yields the protein CASSPQNTYNSPLHF.

This chain uses TRBV5-1 with TRBJ2-5; either TRBD1 or TRBD2 may supply D (5 bases each). V was cut by 1 base and J by 4 bases, with 17 bases left in between. The V gene's germline CDR1 is SGHRS and CDR2 YFSETQ. There are 16 residues in the CDR3. The CDR3, as DNA: TGCGCCAGCAGCTTGTTCGGGACCGAAGGAGGAGAGACCCAGTACTTC. The encoded protein is CASSLFGTEGGETQYF.

The chain recombines TRBV6-1 with TRBJ1-4; D unresolved. V was cut by 5 bases and J by 6 bases, with 10 bases left in between. Germline V CDR1 and CDR2: MNHNS, SASEGT. CDR3 length equals 13 residues. CDR3 DNA: TGTGCCAGCAGTTGGGCTGGGGATGAAAAACTGTTTTTT. It codes for CASSWAGDEKLFF.

The chain links TRBV6-6 to TRBJ1-5, with D uncertain. V was cut by 7 bases and J by 0 bases, with 13 bases left in between. The CDR3 loop spans 15 amino acids. Germline loops: CDR1 MNHNY, CDR2 SVGAGI (reference sequence). CDR3 DNA sequence: TGTGCCAGCACTGAACAGAGTTATAGCAATCAGCCCCAGCATTTT. Its translation is CASTEQSYSNQPQHF.

The V and J genes are TRBV6-4 and TRBJ1-5; TRBD1 aligns across 10 bases. V shed 4 bases, J shed 7 bases, and the junction held 7 bases outside the gene matches. The germline V gene has CDR1 MRHNA and CDR2 SNTAGT. This CDR3 contains 15 residues. CDR3 nucleotide sequence: TGTGCCAGCAGTGCCACCGGGACAGGGGACCAGCCCCAGCATTTT. Encoded protein: CASSATGTGDQPQHF.

This clone has only a few counts. This sequence joins TRBV14 and TRBJ2-1; D may be TRBD2 (6 bases). Deletions cut 2 bases from V and 8 bases from J, with 16 bases between. Germline CDR1 SGHDN, CDR2 FVKESK. CDR3 length: 15 residues. CDR3 in DNA: TGTGCCAGCAGCCAATGGCGGGGAGCCTCGGATGAGCAGTTCTTC. This encodes CASSQWRGASDEQFF.

This sequence joins TRBV11-2 and TRBJ2-1, with TRBD2 matching 9 bases. The germline gives CDR1 SGHAT, CDR2 FQNNGV. CDR3 length equals 16 residues. J gave up 3 bases and V 5 bases, and 8 bases lay outside the gene matches. The CDR3, as DNA: TGTGCCAGCAGCCCAACCGGGACTAGCCGCTACAATGAGCAGTTCTTC. It translates to CASSPTGTSRYNEQFF.

The chain combines TRBV7-2 with TRBJ2-7; no clear D gene. The CDR3 contains 14 residues. The germline V gene has CDR1 SGHTA and CDR2 FQGNSA. V was pared by 2 bases and J by 7 bases, with 15 bases between. In DNA, the CDR3 is TGTGCCAGCAGCTTAAGCCCTTTGGTAAGGGAGCAGTACTTC. It translates to CASSLSPLVREQYF.

The gene calls are TRBV11-2 and TRBJ2-7, with 8 bases matching TRBD2. The junction had 8 bases not matched to a gene; V was cut back by 2 bases and J by 5 bases. The CDR3 is made up of 15 amino acids. CDR1 is SGHAT and CDR2 is FQNNGV in the germline V gene. CDR3 bases: TGTGCCAGCAGCTTATTCAGAGGCGGGGGGAACGAGCAGTACTTC. Its protein is CASSLFRGGGNEQYF.

The chain combines TRBV11-2 with TRBJ1-2; D uncertain. Deletions cut 4 bases from V and 1 base from J, with 10 bases between. The germline V gene has CDR1 SGHAT and CDR2 FQNNGV. This CDR3 has 14 amino acids. CDR3 protein: CASSSLIYNYGYTF. As DNA, the CDR3 is TGTGCCAGCAGCTCACTGATATATAACTATGGCTACACCTTC.

V and J are TRBV7-2 and TRBJ2-3; D is undetermined. Trimming left V 0 bases short and J 5 bases short, with 12 bases between. Germline CDR1 is SGHTA and CDR2 is FQGNSA. The CDR3 contains 15 residues. The CDR3 nucleotides are TGTGCCAGCAGCTTAGCGGTAACAGCTGGAGATACGCAGTATTTT. This gives the protein CASSLAVTAGDTQYF.

The chain couples TRBV19 to TRBJ1-4, with D tentatively TRBD1 (5 bases). The ends were cut back, 0 bases at V and 5 bases at J, with 10 bases in the middle. The CDR3 length is 15 residues. Germline V gene sequence: CDR1 LNHDA, CDR2 SQIVND (reference sequence). CDR3 sequence (DNA): TGTGCCAGTAGTATAGATCGGGGGGACAATGAAAAACTGTTTTTT. Its protein product is CASSIDRGDNEKLFF. The full variable domain, rest sourced from reference TRBV19 and TRBJ1-4, is DGGITQSPKYLFRKEGQNVTLSCEQNLNHDAMYWYRQDPGQGLRLIYYSQIVNDFQKGDIAEGYSVSREKKESFPLTVTSAQKNPTAFYLCASSIDRGDNEKLFFGSGTQLSVL.

In its sample, this clone was seen a few times. The rearrangement uses TRBV2 and TRBJ2-1; 16 nucleotides match TRBD2. The germline V gene encodes CDR1 SNHLY and CDR2 FYNNEI. The CDR3 is 18 amino acids. Trimming at V came to 6 bases and at J to 2 bases, leaving 7 bases not matched to a gene. Written as DNA, the CDR3 is TGTGCCAGCAGGCCGGGACTAGCGGGAGGGCCGGCCTACAATGAGCAGTTCTTC. The encoded protein is CASRPGLAGGPAYNEQFF.

Note on this clone: The junction differs from germline at one of its ends, possibly a read error. CDR3 amino acids: CASSLGPRGISYEQYF. CDR3 in DNA: TGCGCCAGCAGTTTGGGGCCCAGGGGAATATCCTACGAGCAGTACTTC. This chain connects TRBV5-1 to TRBJ2-7; a weak D match, TRBD1 (6 bases). CDR1 SGHRS and CDR2 YFSETQ come from the germline V gene. This CDR3 region has 16 residues.